The 5 T cell receptor beta chains below were found in one sample sequenced in a study of T cells in Graves' hyperthyroidism and ophthalmopathy. What was amplified from RNA transcripts were TCR beta CDR3 regions. Primed by the HTBI set, a first-round RT-PCR was run on the TCR CDR3. TCRdb re-called the multiplex PCR reads through MiXCR, storing one row per CDR3 protein. Seen here are under 350,000 distinct CDR3 sequences, approximately 13% observed once, and the top ten hold 7% to 9%. The specimen sequenced was blood. These receptors originate from a woman aged 40 to 50 with Graves' hyperthyroidism.

This clonotype appeared a few times. The V call is TRBV19, the J call TRBJ1-1; possibly TRBD1 for D (6 bases). Germline values: CDR1 LNHDA, CDR2 SQIVND (reference sequence). The CDR3 has 14 residues. Trimming cost V 5 bases and J 0 bases, with 10 bases left between them. The chain's CDR3 is CASSGGGMNTEAFF. In nucleotides, the CDR3 is TGTGCCAGTAGTGGGGGGGGCATGAACACTGAAGCTTTCTTT.

This clonotype came up a few times. The rearrangement uses TRBV5-1 and TRBJ1-1; weak D call: TRBD1 (6 bases). Germline V lookup: CDR1 SGHRS, CDR2 YFSETQ. The length of the CDR3 is 14 residues. V was pared by 3 bases and J by 8 bases, with 17 bases between. The DNA of the CDR3 is TGCGCCAGCAGCTCGGACACAGGGAGCCCCGAAGCTTTCTTT. Translating it yields CASSSDTGSPEAFF.

This clonotype was detected many times. The chain has TRBV3-1 and TRBJ1-2; D might be TRBD1 (6 bases). This CDR3 is 15 amino acids long. CDR1 LGHDT and CDR2 YNNKEL come from the germline V gene (reference sequence). With 6 bases removed from V and 6 bases from J, the gap between germline ends came to 20 bases. The DNA for the CDR3 is TGTGCCAGCAGAGATACCGCCCAGGGGATGGATGGCTACACCTTC. Protein: CASRDTAQGMDGYTF.

On this clonotype: Without the conserved terminal phenylalanine or tryptophan, this CDR3 likely stems from a read error. The chain links TRBV27 to TRBJ2-7, with TRBD1 matching 8 bases. This CDR3 is 14 amino acids long. CDR1 is MNHEY and CDR2 is SMNVEV in the germline V gene (reference sequence). The V and J ends lost 3 bases and 4 bases, in that order; junction bases with no gene match: 5. CDR3 sequence reads: CASSLRQGAYEQYL. The CDR3 nucleotides are TGTGCCAGCAGTTTGCGTCAGGGGGCTTACGAGCAGTACCTC.

This clonotype was detected many times. The chain recombines TRBV3-1 with TRBJ2-1; D call uncertain. V was trimmed by 1 base and J by 7 bases, leaving 8 bases between them. Germline CDR1 and CDR2: LGHDT and YNNKEL (reference sequence). The CDR3 spans 13 residues. The CDR3 reads CASSQGVRNEQFF. The CDR3 bases are TGTGCCAGCAGCCAAGGGGTTAGGAATGAGCAGTTCTTC.